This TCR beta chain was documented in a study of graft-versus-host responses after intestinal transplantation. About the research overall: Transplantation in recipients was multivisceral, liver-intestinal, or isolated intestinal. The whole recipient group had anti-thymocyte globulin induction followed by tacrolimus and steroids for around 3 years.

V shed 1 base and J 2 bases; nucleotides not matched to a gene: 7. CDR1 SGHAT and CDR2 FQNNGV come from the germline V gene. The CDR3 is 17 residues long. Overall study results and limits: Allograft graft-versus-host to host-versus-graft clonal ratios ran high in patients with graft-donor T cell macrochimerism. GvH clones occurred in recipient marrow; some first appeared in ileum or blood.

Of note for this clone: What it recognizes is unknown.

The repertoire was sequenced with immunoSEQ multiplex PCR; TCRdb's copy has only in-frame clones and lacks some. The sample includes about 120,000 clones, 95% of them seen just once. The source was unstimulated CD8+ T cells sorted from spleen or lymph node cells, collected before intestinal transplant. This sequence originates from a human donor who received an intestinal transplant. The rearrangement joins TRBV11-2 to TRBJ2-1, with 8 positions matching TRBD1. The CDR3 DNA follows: TGTGCCAGCAGCTTAGCGTCCGGGACAGGAGCCTACAATGAGCAGTTCTTC. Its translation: CASSLASGTGAYNEQFF. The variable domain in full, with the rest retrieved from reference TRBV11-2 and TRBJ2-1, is EAGVAQSPRYKIIEKRQSVAFWCNPISGHATLYWYQQILGQGPKLLIQFQNNGVVDDSQLPKDRFSAERLKGVDSTLKIQPAKLEDSAVYLCASSLASGTGAYNEQFFGPGTRLTVL.